This T cell receptor beta chain emerged from a study of T-cell reconstitution after alpha-beta-depleted transplantation in children. This clonotype came up many times. The antigen remains unidentified. CDR3 length: 15 residues. V dropped 8 bases and J dropped 7 bases, with 21 bases sitting between them. Germline CDR1 is SGHTA and CDR2 is FQGNSA. Study results and caveats: One year after transplant, T-cell counts and diversity came mostly from newly produced T cells.

Preparation of the TCRbeta library was carried out with unique molecular identifiers. Using its own MiXCR run on the PCR reads, TCRdb lists one record per CDR3 protein. The data contain over 100,000 distinct CDR3 sequences, about 9.4% of them singletons. Sequenced here: PBMCs, sampled before TCRalphabeta/CD19-depleted stem cell transplant. This receptor was obtained from a boy aged 2-9 years with acute lymphoblastic leukemia, due to receive a stem cell transplant. This rearrangement joins TRBV7-2 to TRBJ2-1; no reliable D call. CDR3 sequence: CASGTRPPVANEQFF. In DNA form, the CDR3 reads TGTGCCAGCGGCACAAGACCGCCTGTGGCTAATGAGCAGTTCTTC.